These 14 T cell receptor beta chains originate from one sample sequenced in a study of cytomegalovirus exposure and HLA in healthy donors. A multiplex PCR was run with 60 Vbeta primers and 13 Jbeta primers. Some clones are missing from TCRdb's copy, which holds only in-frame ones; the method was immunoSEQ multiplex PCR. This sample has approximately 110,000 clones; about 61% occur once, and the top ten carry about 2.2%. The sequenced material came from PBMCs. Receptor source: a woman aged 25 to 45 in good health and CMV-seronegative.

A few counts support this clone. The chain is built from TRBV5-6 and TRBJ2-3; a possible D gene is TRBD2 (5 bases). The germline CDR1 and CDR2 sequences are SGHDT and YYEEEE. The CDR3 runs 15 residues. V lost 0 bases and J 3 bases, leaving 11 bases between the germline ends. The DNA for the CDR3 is TGTGCCAGCAGCTTGGAACTAGTCAGGACAGATACGCAGTATTTT. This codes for CASSLELVRTDTQYF.

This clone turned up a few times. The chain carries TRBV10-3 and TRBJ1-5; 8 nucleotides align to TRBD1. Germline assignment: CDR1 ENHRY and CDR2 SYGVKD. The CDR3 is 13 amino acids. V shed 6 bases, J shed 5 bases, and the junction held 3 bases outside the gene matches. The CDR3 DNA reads TGTGCCATCAGATTGGACAGGGATCAGCCCCAGCATTTT. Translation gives CAIRLDRDQPQHF.

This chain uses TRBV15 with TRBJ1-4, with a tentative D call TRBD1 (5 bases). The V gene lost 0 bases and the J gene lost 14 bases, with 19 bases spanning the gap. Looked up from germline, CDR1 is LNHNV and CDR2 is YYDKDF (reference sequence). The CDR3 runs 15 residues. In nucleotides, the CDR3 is TGTGCCACCAGCAGAGAGGGGGGTGAGAGCGGCGGGCTGTTTTTT. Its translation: CATSREGGESGGLFF.

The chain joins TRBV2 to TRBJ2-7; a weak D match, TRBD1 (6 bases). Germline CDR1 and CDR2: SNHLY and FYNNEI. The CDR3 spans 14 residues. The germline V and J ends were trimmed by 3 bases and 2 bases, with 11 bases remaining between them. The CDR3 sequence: CASSDTGTTYEQYF. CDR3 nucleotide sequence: TGTGCCAGCAGTGATACAGGGACCACCTACGAGCAGTACTTC. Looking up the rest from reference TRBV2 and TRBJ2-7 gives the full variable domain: EPEVTQTPSHQVTQMGQEVILRCVPISNHLYFYWYRQILGQKVEFLVSFYNNEISEKSEIFDDQFSVERPDGSNFTLKIRSTKLEDSAMYFCASSDTGTTYEQYFGPGTRLTVT.

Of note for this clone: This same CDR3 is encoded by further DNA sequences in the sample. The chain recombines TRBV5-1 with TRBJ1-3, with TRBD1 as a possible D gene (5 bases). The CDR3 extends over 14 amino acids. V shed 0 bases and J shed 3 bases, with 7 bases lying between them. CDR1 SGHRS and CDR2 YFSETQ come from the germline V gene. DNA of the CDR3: TGCGCCAGCAGCTTGGGCGACAGTGGAAACACCATATATTTT. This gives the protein CASSLGDSGNTIYF.

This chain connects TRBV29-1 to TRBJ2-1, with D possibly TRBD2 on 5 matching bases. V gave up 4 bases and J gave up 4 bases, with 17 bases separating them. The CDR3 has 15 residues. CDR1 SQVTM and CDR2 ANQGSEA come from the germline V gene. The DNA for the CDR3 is TGCAGCGTTGCGGCGGGTAGTAGCGAATACAATGAGCAGTTCTTC. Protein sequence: CSVAAGSSEYNEQFF.

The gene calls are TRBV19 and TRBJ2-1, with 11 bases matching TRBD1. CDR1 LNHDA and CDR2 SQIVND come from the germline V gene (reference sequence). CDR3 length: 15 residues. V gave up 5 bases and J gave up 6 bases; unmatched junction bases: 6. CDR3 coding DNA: TGTGCCAGTAGTCTCTCCGGGACAGGGGGCAATGAGCAGTTCTTC. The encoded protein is CASSLSGTGGNEQFF. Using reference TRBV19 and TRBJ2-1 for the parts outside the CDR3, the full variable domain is DGGITQSPKYLFRKEGQNVTLSCEQNLNHDAMYWYRQDPGQGLRLIYYSQIVNDFQKGDIAEGYSVSREKKESFPLTVTSAQKNPTAFYLCASSLSGTGGNEQFFGPGTRLTVL.

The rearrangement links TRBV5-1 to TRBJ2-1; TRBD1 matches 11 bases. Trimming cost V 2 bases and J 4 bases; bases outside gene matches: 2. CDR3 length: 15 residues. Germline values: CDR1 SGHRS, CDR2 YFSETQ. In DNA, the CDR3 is TGCGCCAGCAGCTTAGGGACAGGGGGATACAATGAGCAGTTCTTC. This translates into CASSLGTGGYNEQFF.

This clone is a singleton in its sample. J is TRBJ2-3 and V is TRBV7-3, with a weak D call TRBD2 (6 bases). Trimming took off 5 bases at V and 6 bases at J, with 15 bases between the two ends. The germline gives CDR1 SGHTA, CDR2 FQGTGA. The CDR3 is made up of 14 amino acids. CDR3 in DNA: TGTGCCAGCAGCGTGGGGGGTGATCGCGATACGCAGTATTTT. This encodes CASSVGGDRDTQYF.

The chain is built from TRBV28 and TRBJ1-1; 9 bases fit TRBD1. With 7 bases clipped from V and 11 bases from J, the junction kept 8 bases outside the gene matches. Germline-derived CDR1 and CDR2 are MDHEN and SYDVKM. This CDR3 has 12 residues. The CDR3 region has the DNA TGTGCCAGCACCGAGAGGACAGGGGCGGCTTTCTTT. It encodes CASTERTGAAFF.

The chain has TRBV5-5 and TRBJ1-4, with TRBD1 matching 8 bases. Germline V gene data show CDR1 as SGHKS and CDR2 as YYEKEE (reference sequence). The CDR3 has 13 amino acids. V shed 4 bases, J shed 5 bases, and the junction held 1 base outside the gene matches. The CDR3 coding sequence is TGTGCCAGCAGCAGACAGGGGAATGAAAAACTGTTTTTT. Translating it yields CASSRQGNEKLFF.

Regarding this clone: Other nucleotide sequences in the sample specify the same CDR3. CDR3 amino acids: CASSHGTGEETQYF. In nucleotides, the CDR3 is TGCGCCAGCAGCCACGGGACAGGCGAAGAGACCCAGTACTTC. The V gene is TRBV5-1, the J gene TRBJ2-5; 8 nucleotides agree with TRBD1. CDR3 length: 14 residues. V dropped 4 bases and J dropped 3; count of bases not matched to a gene: 5. Germline V CDR1 and CDR2: SGHRS, YFSETQ.

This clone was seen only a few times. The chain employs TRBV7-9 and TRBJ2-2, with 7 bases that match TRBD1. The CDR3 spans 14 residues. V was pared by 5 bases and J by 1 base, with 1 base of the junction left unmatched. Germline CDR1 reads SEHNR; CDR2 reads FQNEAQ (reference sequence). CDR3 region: CASSRQGNTGELFF. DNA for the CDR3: TGTGCCAGCAGCCGACAGGGGAACACCGGGGAGCTGTTTTTT.

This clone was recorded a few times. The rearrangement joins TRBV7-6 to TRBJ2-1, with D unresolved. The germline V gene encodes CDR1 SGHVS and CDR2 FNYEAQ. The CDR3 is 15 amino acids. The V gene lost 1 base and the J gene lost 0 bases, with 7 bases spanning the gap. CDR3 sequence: CASSLEASSYNEQFF. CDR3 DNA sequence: TGTGCCAGCAGCTTAGAAGCTAGCTCCTACAATGAGCAGTTCTTC.